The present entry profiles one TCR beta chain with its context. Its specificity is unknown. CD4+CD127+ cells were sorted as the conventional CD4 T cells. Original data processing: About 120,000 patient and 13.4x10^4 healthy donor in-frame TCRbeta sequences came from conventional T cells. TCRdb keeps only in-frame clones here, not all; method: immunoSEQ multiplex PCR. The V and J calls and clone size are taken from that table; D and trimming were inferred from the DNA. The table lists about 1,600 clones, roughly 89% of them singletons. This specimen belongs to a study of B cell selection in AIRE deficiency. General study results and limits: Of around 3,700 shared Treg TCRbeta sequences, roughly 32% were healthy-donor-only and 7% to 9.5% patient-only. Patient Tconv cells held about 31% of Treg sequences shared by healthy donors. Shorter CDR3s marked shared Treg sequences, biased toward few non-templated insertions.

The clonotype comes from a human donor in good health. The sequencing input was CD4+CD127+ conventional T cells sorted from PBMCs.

CDR3 DNA sequence: TGTGCCAGCAGCCAAGACTCGGGGAGGCTCGACAATGAGCAGTTCTTC. It yields the protein CASSQDSGRLDNEQFF. The chain recombines TRBV4-2 with TRBJ2-1, with D maybe TRBD2 (6 bases). Germline lookup yields CDR1 LGHNA and CDR2 YNFKEQ. This CDR3 comprises 16 residues. Between the trimmed V and J ends, which lost 0 bases and 5 bases, there was a span of 14 bases.